This record concerns one TCR beta chain sequence. Its antigen is currently unknown. Patients underwent thyroid surgery, and none had received any treatment before it. These data come from a study of metastatic and nonmetastatic thyroid tumors. For the study at large: Where malignant and benign thyroid patients were concerned, repertoires were compared across blood and tumor or nodule tissue. Study conclusions and caveats: When malignant thyroid tumors were compared with benign nodules, TCR beta diversity was reportedly significantly higher in the malignant tumors. This held in both blood and tumor samples.

From germline, CDR1 is PRHDT and CDR2 FYEKMQ (reference sequence). There are 11 residues in the CDR3. The V and J ends lost 5 bases and 3 bases respectively, with 5 bases between them. Authors' methods: A papillary thyroid cancer distant-metastasis classifier was built from CDR3 differences across clinicopathological groups. Via MiXCR, TCRdb re-called the PCR reads. None of the V and J calls come from the authors' own analysis; TCRdb made them. The sample records more than 10,000 clones, 26% being singletons. The TCR originated in a female donor with papillary thyroid cancer or a benign thyroid nodule (not recorded which). Some clones in this sample may be carry-over from other donors' samples. The specimen was tumor tissue. The chain is built from TRBV13 and TRBJ2-7; D is unclear. The chain's CDR3 is CASSSDYEQYF. For the CDR3, the DNA is TGTGCCAGCAGCAGTGACTACGAGCAGTACTTC.